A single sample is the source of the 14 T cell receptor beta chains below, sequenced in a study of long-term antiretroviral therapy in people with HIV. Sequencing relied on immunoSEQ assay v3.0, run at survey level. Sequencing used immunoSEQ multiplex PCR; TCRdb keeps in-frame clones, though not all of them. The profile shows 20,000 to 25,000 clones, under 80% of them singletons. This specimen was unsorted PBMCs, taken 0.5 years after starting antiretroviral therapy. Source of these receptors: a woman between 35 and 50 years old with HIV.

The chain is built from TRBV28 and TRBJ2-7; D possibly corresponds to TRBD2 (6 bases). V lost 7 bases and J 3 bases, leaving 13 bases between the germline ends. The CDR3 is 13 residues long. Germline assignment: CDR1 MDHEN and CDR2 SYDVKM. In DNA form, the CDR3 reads TGTGCCAGCATGTCGGGGGTGTTCTACGAGCAGTACTTC. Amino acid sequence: CASMSGVFYEQYF.

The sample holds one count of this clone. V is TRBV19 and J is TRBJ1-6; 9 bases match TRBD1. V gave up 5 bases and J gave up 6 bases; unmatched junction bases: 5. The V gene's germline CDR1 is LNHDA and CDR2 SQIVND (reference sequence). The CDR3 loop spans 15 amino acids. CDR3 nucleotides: TGTGCCAGTAGTGCGGGGACAGGGAGTAATTCACCCCTCCACTTT. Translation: CASSAGTGSNSPLHF.

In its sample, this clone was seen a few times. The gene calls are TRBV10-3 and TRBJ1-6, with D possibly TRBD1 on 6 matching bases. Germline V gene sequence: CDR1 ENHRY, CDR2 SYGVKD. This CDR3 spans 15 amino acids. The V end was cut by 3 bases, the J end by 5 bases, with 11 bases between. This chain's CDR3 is CAISEGGRDNSPLHF. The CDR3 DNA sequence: TGTGCCATCAGTGAAGGGGGACGGGATAATTCACCCCTCCACTTT.

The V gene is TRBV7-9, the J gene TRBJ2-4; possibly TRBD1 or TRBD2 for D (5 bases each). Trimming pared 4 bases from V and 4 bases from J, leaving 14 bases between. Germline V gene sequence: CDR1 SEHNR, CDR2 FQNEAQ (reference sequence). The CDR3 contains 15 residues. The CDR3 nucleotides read TGTGCCAGCAGCTATCCGGGGCTCCAAAAAAACATTCAGTACTTC. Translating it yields CASSYPGLQKNIQYF.

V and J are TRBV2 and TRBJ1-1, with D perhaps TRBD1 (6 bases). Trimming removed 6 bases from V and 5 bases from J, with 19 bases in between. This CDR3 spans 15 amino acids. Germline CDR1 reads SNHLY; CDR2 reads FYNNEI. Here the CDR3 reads CASSESQGRGTEAFF. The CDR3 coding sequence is TGTGCCAGCAGCGAATCGCAGGGGAGGGGGACTGAAGCTTTCTTT.

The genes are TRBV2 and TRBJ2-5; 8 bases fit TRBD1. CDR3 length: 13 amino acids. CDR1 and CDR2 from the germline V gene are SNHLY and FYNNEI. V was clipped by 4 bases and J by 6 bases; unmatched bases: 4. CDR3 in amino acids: CASSAGGLKTQYF. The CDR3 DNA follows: TGTGCCAGCAGTGCAGGGGGCCTGAAGACCCAGTACTTC. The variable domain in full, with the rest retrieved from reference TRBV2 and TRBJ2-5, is EPEVTQTPSHQVTQMGQEVILRCVPISNHLYFYWYRQILGQKVEFLVSFYNNEISEKSEIFDDQFSVERPDGSNFTLKIRSTKLEDSAMYFCASSAGGLKTQYFGPGTRLLVL.

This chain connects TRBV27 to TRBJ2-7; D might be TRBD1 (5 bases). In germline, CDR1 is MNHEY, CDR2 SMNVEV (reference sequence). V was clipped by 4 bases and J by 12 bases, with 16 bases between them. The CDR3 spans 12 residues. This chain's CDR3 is CASSYQEGVTYF. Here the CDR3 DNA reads TGTGCCAGCAGTTACCAAGAAGGGGTGACGTACTTC.

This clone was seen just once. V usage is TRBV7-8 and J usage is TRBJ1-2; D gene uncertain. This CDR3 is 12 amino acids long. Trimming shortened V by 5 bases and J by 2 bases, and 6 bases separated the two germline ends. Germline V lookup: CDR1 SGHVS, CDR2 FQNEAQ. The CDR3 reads CASSLDNYGYTF. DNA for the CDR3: TGTGCCAGCAGCCTAGACAACTATGGCTACACCTTC.

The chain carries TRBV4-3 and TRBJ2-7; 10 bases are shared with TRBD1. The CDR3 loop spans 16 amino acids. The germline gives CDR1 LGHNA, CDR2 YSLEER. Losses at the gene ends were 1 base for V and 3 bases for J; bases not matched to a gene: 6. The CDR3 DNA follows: TGCGCCAGCAGCCAAGCTTCCGACAGGGGGCTCTACGAGCAGTACTTC. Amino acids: CASSQASDRGLYEQYF.

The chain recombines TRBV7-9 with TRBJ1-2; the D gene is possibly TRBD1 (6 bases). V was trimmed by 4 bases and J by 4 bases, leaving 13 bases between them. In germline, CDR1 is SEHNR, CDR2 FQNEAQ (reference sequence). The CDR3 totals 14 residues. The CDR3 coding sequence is TGTGCCAGCAGCTCATACAGGGAACGCTATGGCTACACCTTC. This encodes CASSSYRERYGYTF.

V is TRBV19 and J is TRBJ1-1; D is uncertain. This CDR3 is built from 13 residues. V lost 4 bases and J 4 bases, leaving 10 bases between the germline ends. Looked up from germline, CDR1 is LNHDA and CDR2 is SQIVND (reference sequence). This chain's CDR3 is CASSNVGSTEAFF. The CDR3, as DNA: TGTGCCAGTAGTAATGTGGGGAGCACTGAAGCTTTCTTT.

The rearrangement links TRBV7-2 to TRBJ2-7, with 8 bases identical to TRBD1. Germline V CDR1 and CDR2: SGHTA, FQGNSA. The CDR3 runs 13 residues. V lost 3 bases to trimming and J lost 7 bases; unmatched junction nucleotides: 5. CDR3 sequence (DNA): TGTGCCAGCAGCTTGGACAGGGAGCGGGAGCAGTACTTC. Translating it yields CASSLDREREQYF.

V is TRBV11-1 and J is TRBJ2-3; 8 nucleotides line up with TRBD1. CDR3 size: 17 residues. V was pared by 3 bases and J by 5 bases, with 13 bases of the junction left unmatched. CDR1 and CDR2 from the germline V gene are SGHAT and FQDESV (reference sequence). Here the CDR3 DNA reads TGTGCCAGCAGCTTGGGCTTAGGACAGGGAGGTCTAGATACGCAGTATTTT. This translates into CASSLGLGQGGLDTQYF. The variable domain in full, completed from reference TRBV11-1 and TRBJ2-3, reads EAEVAQSPRYKITEKSQAVAFWCDPISGHATLYWYRQILGQGPELLVQFQDESVVDDSQLPKDRFSAERLKGVDSTLKIQPAELGDSAMYLCASSLGLGQGGLDTQYFGPGTRLTVL.

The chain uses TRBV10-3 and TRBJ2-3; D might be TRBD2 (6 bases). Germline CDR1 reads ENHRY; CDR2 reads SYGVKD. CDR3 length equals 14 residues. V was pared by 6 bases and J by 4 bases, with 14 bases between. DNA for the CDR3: TGTGCCATCAGGGACCCCGGGGGATCAGATACGCAGTATTTT. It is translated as CAIRDPGGSDTQYF.